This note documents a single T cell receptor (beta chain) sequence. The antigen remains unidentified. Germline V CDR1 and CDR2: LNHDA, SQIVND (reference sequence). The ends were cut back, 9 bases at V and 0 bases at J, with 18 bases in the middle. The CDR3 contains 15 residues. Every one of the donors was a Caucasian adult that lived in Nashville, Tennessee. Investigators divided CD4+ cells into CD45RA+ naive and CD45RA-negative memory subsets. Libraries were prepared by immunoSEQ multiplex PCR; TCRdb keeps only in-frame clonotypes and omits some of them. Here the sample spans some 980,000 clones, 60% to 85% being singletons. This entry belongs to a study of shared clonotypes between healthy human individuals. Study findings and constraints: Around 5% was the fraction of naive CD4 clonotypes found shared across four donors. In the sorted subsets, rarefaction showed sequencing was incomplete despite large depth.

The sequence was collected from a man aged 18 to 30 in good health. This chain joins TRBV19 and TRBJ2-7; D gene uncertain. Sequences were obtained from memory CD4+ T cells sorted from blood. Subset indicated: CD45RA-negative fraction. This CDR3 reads CARCCQKIRSYEQYF. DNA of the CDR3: TGTGCCAGATGCTGCCAAAAGATTCGCTCCTACGAGCAGTACTTC.